This TCR beta chain was documented in a study of cytomegalovirus exposure and HLA in healthy donors. Study results and caveats: The dataset shows that most TCR sequences were rare, while some public TCRs occurred in many donors.

CDR1 is SEHNR, CDR2 FQNEAQ, per germline (reference sequence). V lost 5 bases, J lost 5 bases, and 10 bases stayed unmatched. CDR3 length equals 15 residues. This clone came up a few times. Its antigen is unidentified. It was with 60 Vbeta and 13 Jbeta primers that the PCR ran. Repertoires were generated with immunoSEQ multiplex PCR, while TCRdb's copy carries only in-frame clones and drops some. The sample gives 95,000 to 150,000 clones, 50% to 75% of which show up once; about 8.1% is in the top ten. Source material: PBMCs. The rearrangement uses TRBV7-9 and TRBJ2-3; 7 nucleotides align to TRBD2. This receptor was identified in a woman aged 35 to 49 in good health and CMV-seropositive. CDR3 sequence (DNA): TGTGCCAGCAGCGCCACCGGGACTATTGGAGATACGCAGTATTTT. As protein: CASSATGTIGDTQYF.